This T cell receptor (beta chain) comes out of a study of T cells in localized non-small cell lung cancer. V was cut by 9 bases and J by 0 bases, with 6 bases left in between. The CDR3 has 12 residues. Per germline, CDR1 ENHRY and CDR2 SYGVKD. Comments on this clone: Its antigen is undetermined.

Study-wide results and caveats: Those with higher blood T cell density had longer overall survival. Median detection of top 100 tumor clones in adjacent lung was 57 clones. Without multi-region sequencing, intratumor heterogeneity could not be excluded.

Using immunoSEQ multiplex PCR, the repertoire was profiled, and TCRdb retains in-frame clones only, with some absent. Here the sample spans about 70,000 clones, roughly nine tenths being singletons. The sequences come from peripheral blood, collected before any cancer treatment. The TCR originated in a male donor aged 60 or over with stage III squamous cell lung carcinoma. The chain uses TRBV10-3 and TRBJ1-3; D unresolved. CDR3 DNA: TGTGCCATTGAGGGCTCTGGAAACACCATATATTTT. Its protein product is CAIEGSGNTIYF.